These 12 T cell receptor beta chains came from one sample sequenced in a study of blood T cell repertoires in COVID-19. Sequencing was performed with immunoSEQ multiplex PCR; in TCRdb, only in-frame clones are kept and a portion is missing. The table includes some 200,000 clones, about 79% detected once. The sample consisted of peripheral blood. Receptors originate from a woman between 40 and 55 years old who had recovered from COVID-19.

This chain uses TRBV6-5 with TRBJ2-3; no definite D call. Germline assignment: CDR1 MNHEY and CDR2 SVGAGI. V shed 4 bases and J shed 2 bases, with 13 bases lying between them. This CDR3 has 15 residues. CDR3 protein: CASSSSALDTDTQYF. The CDR3 DNA reads as TGTGCCAGCAGTTCCAGCGCTCTCGACACAGATACGCAGTATTTT.

The CDR3 region is CASRPGGSTDTQYF. The DNA for the CDR3 is TGTGCCAGCAGACCCGGGGGGTCCACAGATACGCAGTATTTT. The chain combines TRBV2 with TRBJ2-3, with 7 bases aligning to TRBD2. Germline values: CDR1 SNHLY, CDR2 FYNNEI. The junction had 5 bases not matched to a gene; V was cut back by 6 bases and J by 2 bases. The CDR3 consists of 14 residues.

A few counts support this clone. This chain joins TRBV25-1 and TRBJ2-1; 9 bases fit TRBD1. Germline V gene data show CDR1 as MGHDK and CDR2 as SYGVNS. This CDR3 region has 16 residues. Germline trimming cut 1 base from V and 4 bases from J; bases unmatched to any gene: 5. The CDR3, as DNA: TGTGCCAGCAGTGAATCTGGCGGACAGGGGTACAATGAGCAGTTCTTC. It codes for CASSESGGQGYNEQFF.

This clone was picked up one time. This chain links TRBV4-3 with TRBJ2-7; D is possibly TRBD1 (6 bases). This CDR3 region has 15 residues. Germline-derived CDR1 and CDR2 are LGHNA and YSLEER. Trimming took off 1 base at V and 7 bases at J, with 17 bases between the two ends. CDR3 DNA sequence: TGCGCCAGCAGCCAAGCTATTACAGGGACCGGGGAGCAGTACTTC. It specifies CASSQAITGTGEQYF.

The rearrangement joins TRBV5-1 to TRBJ1-2; 8 bases are a match to TRBD1. The CDR3 has 15 residues. The germline gives CDR1 SGHRS, CDR2 YFSETQ. Trimming removed 4 bases from V and 8 bases from J; junction bases left unmatched: 13. The CDR3 nucleotides read TGCGCCAGCAGCCCTACAACGACAGGGGAGGGCGGCTACACCTTC. Its translation: CASSPTTTGEGGYTF.

This CDR3 reads CASSFLTGDTYEQYF. The CDR3 region has the DNA TGTGCCAGCAGCTTTCTAACAGGGGACACCTACGAGCAGTACTTC. The chain has TRBV5-6 and TRBJ2-7; TRBD1 agrees at 7 bases. Trimming removed 2 bases from V and 2 bases from J; junction bases left unmatched: 7. In germline, CDR1 is SGHDT, CDR2 YYEEEE. This CDR3 has 15 amino acids.

The chain links TRBV19 to TRBJ2-6; the D gene is possibly TRBD1 (6 bases). V was cut by 3 bases and J by 1 base, with 13 bases left in between. This CDR3 spans 17 amino acids. The germline CDR1 and CDR2 sequences are LNHDA and SQIVND (reference sequence). The CDR3 nucleotides are TGTGCCAGTAGTATCGGCAGGGGCGGGTCTGGGGCCAACGTCCTGACTTTC. It is translated as CASSIGRGGSGANVLTF.

This rearrangement joins TRBV4-3 to TRBJ1-2; D not resolved. Trimming pared 0 bases from V and 2 bases from J, leaving 13 bases between. This CDR3 has 16 residues. Germline-derived CDR1 and CDR2 are LGHNA and YSLEER. As DNA, the CDR3 is TGCGCCAGCAGCCAAGATTCGAGTCGGGAGAACTATGGCTACACCTTC. Its translation is CASSQDSSRENYGYTF.

The rearrangement uses TRBV7-9 and TRBJ1-3; no clear D gene. Deletions cut 5 bases from V and 3 bases from J, with 8 bases between. Germline V gene data show CDR1 as SEHNR and CDR2 as FQNEAQ (reference sequence). The CDR3 is 13 residues long. The CDR3 spells CASSPLSGNTIYF. The CDR3 DNA reads as TGTGCCAGCAGCCCCCTTAGTGGAAACACCATATATTTT.

The V call is TRBV19, the J call TRBJ1-4; D uncertain. With 5 bases removed from V and 8 bases from J, the gap between germline ends came to 18 bases. This CDR3 has 15 residues. Germline CDR1 reads LNHDA; CDR2 reads SQIVND (reference sequence). The CDR3 loop reads CASSVDSNKREKLFF. The CDR3 bases are TGTGCCAGTAGTGTGGACTCCAACAAGAGGGAAAAACTGTTTTTT.

The chain couples TRBV11-3 to TRBJ2-1, with 7 bases identical to TRBD1. The ends lost 0 bases at V and 4 bases at J; junction bases unmatched: 6. The CDR3 totals 16 residues. Germline assignment: CDR1 SGHNT and CDR2 YENEEA. Here the CDR3 DNA reads TGTGCCAGCAGCTTAGACGGTCGGGACAGATACAATGAGCAGTTCTTC. Protein product: CASSLDGRDRYNEQFF.

The sample holds one count of this clone. The CDR3 is CASSVDASSGNTIYF. For the CDR3, the DNA is TGTGCCAGCAGCGTAGACGCGAGCTCTGGAAACACCATATATTTT. V is TRBV9 and J is TRBJ1-3; unclear D gene. The germline gives CDR1 SGDLS, CDR2 YYNGEE. V was cut by 0 bases and J by 0 bases, with 7 bases left in between. The CDR3 has 15 residues. Complete variable domain (other parts from reference TRBV9 and TRBJ1-3): DSGVTQTPKHLITATGQRVTLRCSPRSGDLSVYWYQQSLDQGLQFLIQYYNGEERAKGNILERFSAQQFPDLHSELNLSSLELGDSALYFCASSVDASSGNTIYFGEGSWLTVV.